Given below is one T cell receptor (beta chain) in context. Its cognate antigen is unknown. This record belongs to a study of shared clonotypes between healthy human individuals. Study results and limitations: The sharing of roughly 5% of naive CD4 clonotypes was seen across a few donors. On the whole, naive subsets had larger estimated richness than memory subsets had. The sole specimen, blood, was sampled, and tissue repertoires likely differ.

Per the germline V gene, CDR1 is LNHDA and CDR2 is SQIVND (reference sequence). The length of the CDR3 is 14 residues. V gave up 6 bases and J gave up 5 bases, with 16 bases separating them. Naive CD8 cells lacked CD45RO and underwent positive selection for CCR7, leaving out terminally differentiated effector memory CD45RA+ cells. About 30,000 T cell genomes (approximately 180 ng DNA) went into each sorted-subset replicate. The assay was immunoSEQ multiplex PCR, and TCRdb's table has in-frame clones only and misses some. Of around 1,900,000 clones listed, about 93% were seen once; the top ten hold about 1.7%.

The receptor's source is a man aged 18 to 29 in good health. Some clones in this sample may be carry-over from other donors' samples. The rearrangement links TRBV19 to TRBJ2-5, with TRBD2 as a possible D gene (6 bases). Sample: naive CD8+ T cells from PBMCs. CDR3 protein: CASSPFAGGETQYF. The CDR3 DNA sequence: TGTGCCAGTAGCCCCTTCGCTGGAGGGGAGACCCAGTACTTC.